A single sample is the source of the 30 T cell receptor beta chains below, sequenced in a study of blood T cell dynamics during melanoma immunotherapy. Time point reported: week 3, after first cycle of checkpoint inhibitor. Assay: immunoSEQ multiplex PCR; the TCRdb copy retains only in-frame clones and omits some. The table includes 15,000 or so clones, around 85% detected once. The sample here was blood, taken from a patient treated with checkpoint blockade. Source of these receptors: a human donor with melanoma.

The chain joins TRBV11-2 to TRBJ1-2; 8 bases are a match to TRBD1. The J segment lost 5 bases and the V segment lost 1 base, leaving 9 bases of the junction unmatched. This CDR3 contains 16 residues. The germline CDR1 and CDR2 sequences are SGHAT and FQNNGV. This CDR3 reads CASSLAQGTGYYGYTF. CDR3 DNA sequence: TGTGCCAGCAGCTTAGCCCAGGGGACAGGTTATTATGGCTACACCTTC.

The chain employs TRBV9 and TRBJ2-2, with 12 bases that match TRBD1. The CDR3 sequence is 17 residues long. Germline-derived CDR1 and CDR2 are SGDLS and YYNGEE. The J segment lost 4 bases and the V segment lost 3 bases, leaving 7 bases of the junction unmatched. CDR3: CASSEGQGAVVTGELFF. The CDR3 DNA sequence: TGTGCCAGCAGCGAGGGACAGGGGGCGGTTGTCACCGGGGAGCTGTTTTTT.

This CDR3 is CASSQDFLGRGANVLTF. CDR3 in DNA: TGCGCCAGCAGCCAAGATTTTCTGGGGCGGGGGGCCAACGTCCTGACTTTC. This chain connects TRBV4-3 to TRBJ2-6, with a possible D match to TRBD1 (5 bases). This CDR3 region has 17 residues. V lost 0 bases, J lost 4 bases, and 13 bases lay in between. Germline V gene data show CDR1 as LGHNA and CDR2 as YSLEER.

V is TRBV30 and J is TRBJ1-5; tentative D call: TRBD1 (5 bases). CDR3 length equals 16 residues. Deletions cut 4 bases from V and 1 base from J, with 17 bases between. The V gene's germline CDR1 is GTSNPN and CDR2 SVGIG (reference sequence). CDR3 sequence: CAWTPRGRGSNQPQHF. The DNA for the CDR3 is TGTGCCTGGACCCCGCGAGGCCGGGGGAGCAATCAGCCCCAGCATTTT.

The genes are TRBV28 and TRBJ1-1, with a weak D call TRBD1 (5 bases). Germline V gives CDR1 MDHEN, CDR2 SYDVKM. V was cut by 3 bases and J by 1 base, with 9 bases left in between. This CDR3 contains 14 residues. CDR3 coding DNA: TGTGCCAGCAGTTTCAACAGGCCGAACACTGAAGCTTTCTTT. Amino acids: CASSFNRPNTEAFF.

V and J are TRBV19 and TRBJ2-2, with 11 positions matching TRBD1. J lost 4 bases, V lost 3 bases, and 4 bases had no gene match. Per the germline V gene, CDR1 is LNHDA and CDR2 is SQIVND (reference sequence). The CDR3 has 16 amino acids. The CDR3 DNA reads as TGTGCCAGTAGTATCGGACAGGGGGCGGGCACCGGGGAGCTGTTTTTT. It encodes CASSIGQGAGTGELFF.

V usage is TRBV14 and J usage is TRBJ2-2; D is undetermined. V lost 2 bases and J 5 bases, leaving 6 bases between the germline ends. From germline, CDR1 is SGHDN and CDR2 FVKESK. The CDR3 runs 13 residues. CDR3 amino acids: CASSQQTTGELFF. CDR3 DNA: TGTGCCAGCAGCCAACAAACGACCGGGGAGCTGTTTTTT.

As regards this clone: Germline is not matched at one junction end, which may reflect a read error. V is TRBV7-7 and J is TRBJ2-2; D is unclear. From germline, CDR1 is SSHAT and CDR2 FNYEAQ (reference sequence). This CDR3 is built from 12 residues. CDR3: CASSLNTGELFF. The CDR3 DNA sequence: TGTGCTAGCAGCTTAAACACCGGGGAGCTGTTTTTT. The full variable domain, its missing parts supplied by reference TRBV7-7 and TRBJ2-2, is GAGVSQSPRYKVTKRGQDVTLRCDPISSHATLYWYQQALGQGPEFLTYFNYEAQPDKSGLPSDRFSAERPEGSISTLTIQRTEQRDSAMYRCASSLNTGELFFGEGSRLTVL.

The rearrangement links TRBV18 to TRBJ1-5, with TRBD1 identical over 12 bases. The CDR3 loop spans 19 amino acids. The V and J ends lost 4 bases and 0 bases, in that order; junction bases with no gene match: 10. Germline values: CDR1 KGHSH, CDR2 LQKENI. In DNA form, the CDR3 reads TGTGCCAGCTCACTCCGGGACAGGGGGCCCTCGGGTAGCAATCAGCCCCAGCATTTT. Its translation is CASSLRDRGPSGSNQPQHF.

The chain links TRBV9 to TRBJ2-7, with unresolved D. Trimming shortened V by 3 bases and J by 3 bases, and 10 bases separated the two germline ends. The CDR3 loop spans 13 amino acids. Germline CDR1 and CDR2: SGDLS and YYNGEE. CDR3 DNA: TGTGCCAGCAGCGCCGGCCCCATCTACGAGCAGTACTTC. Translating gives CASSAGPIYEQYF.

The V and J genes are TRBV11-2 and TRBJ2-1; TRBD2 aligns across 13 bases. V lost 0 bases and J lost 11; bases outside the gene matches: 7. The CDR3 spans 16 residues. Germline V CDR1 and CDR2: SGHAT, FQNNGV. The DNA of the CDR3 is TGTGCCAGCAGCTTAGACCAGAGGACTAGCGGGAGTAAGCAGTTCTTC. This translates into CASSLDQRTSGSKQFF.

V is TRBV27 and J is TRBJ1-1; 12 nucleotides agree with TRBD1. The CDR3 is 18 amino acids. The germline gives CDR1 MNHEY, CDR2 SMNVEV (reference sequence). Trimming took 7 bases from V and 3 from J; bases not matched to a gene: 15. This chain's CDR3 is CASTSRGGQGAIYTEAFF. The CDR3 DNA is TGTGCCAGCACCTCCCGTGGGGGACAGGGGGCAATATACACTGAAGCTTTCTTT.

In this sample, this clone turned up once. The V call is TRBV4-2, the J call TRBJ2-5, with TRBD2 matching over 8 bases. The CDR3 runs to 17 residues. Unmatched junction bases numbered 8, after V lost 1 base and J lost 1 base. Germline CDR1 LGHNA, CDR2 YNFKEQ. CDR3: CASSQGASSGLQETQYF. DNA for the CDR3: TGTGCCAGCAGCCAAGGGGCATCTAGCGGGCTCCAAGAGACCCAGTACTTC.

The chain uses TRBV2 and TRBJ2-1, with D possibly matching TRBD2 (7 bases). Germline assignment: CDR1 SNHLY and CDR2 FYNNEI. The V end was cut by 7 bases, the J end by 0 bases, with 13 bases between. CDR3 length equals 15 residues. The CDR3: CASIGGGYSYNEQFF. The CDR3 nucleotides are TGTGCCAGCATTGGGGGGGGCTACTCCTACAATGAGCAGTTCTTC.

The rearrangement uses TRBV28 and TRBJ2-7, with D possibly being TRBD1 (6 bases). This CDR3 contains 15 residues. The V gene lost 3 bases and the J gene lost 6 bases, with 18 bases spanning the gap. CDR1 and CDR2 from the germline V gene are MDHEN and SYDVKM. This chain's CDR3 is CASSFIQGNRREQYF. In nucleotides, the CDR3 is TGTGCCAGCAGTTTTATCCAGGGGAACCGGCGCGAGCAGTACTTC.

The V gene is TRBV6-1, the J gene TRBJ2-6; D possibly corresponds to TRBD2 (5 bases). The V end lost 4 bases, the J end lost 0 bases, and 10 bases lay between the germline ends. The germline CDR1 and CDR2 sequences are MNHNS and SASEGT. This CDR3 comprises 16 residues. This CDR3 reads CASSGGLDSGANVLTF. In nucleotides, the CDR3 is TGTGCCAGCAGTGGAGGGTTGGACTCTGGGGCCAACGTCCTGACTTTC.

The V call is TRBV9, the J call TRBJ2-3; no reliable D call. The CDR3 runs to 12 residues. Per germline, CDR1 SGDLS and CDR2 YYNGEE. V lost 0 bases, J lost 4 bases, and 3 bases lay in between. CDR3 DNA: TGTGCCAGCAGCGTAGCGGCAGATACGCAGTATTTT. The encoded protein is CASSVAADTQYF.

This clone was observed a few times. The J gene is TRBJ2-1, the V gene TRBV2; D assignment may be TRBD1 or TRBD2 (6 bases each). The germline gives CDR1 SNHLY, CDR2 FYNNEI. The CDR3 length is 12 residues. Trimming took off 8 bases at V and 10 bases at J, with 15 bases between the two ends. This chain's CDR3 is CASGGTFREQFF. DNA of the CDR3: TGTGCCAGCGGGGGGACATTCAGAGAGCAGTTCTTC.

This clone was recorded once. V and J are TRBV7-2 and TRBJ2-3; a possible D gene is TRBD2 (5 bases). The germline V and J ends were trimmed by 6 bases and 2 bases, with 12 bases remaining between them. Per germline, CDR1 SGHTA and CDR2 FQGNSA. This CDR3 is 14 amino acids long. The CDR3 here is CASRRGSHTDTQYF. The CDR3 coding sequence is TGTGCCAGCAGGCGAGGGTCACACACAGATACGCAGTATTTT.

The V gene is TRBV18, the J gene TRBJ1-2; maybe TRBD1 (5 bases). The CDR3 has 16 amino acids. Trimming pared 3 bases from V and 2 bases from J, leaving 16 bases between. Germline CDR1 and CDR2: KGHSH and LQKENI. CDR3 sequence: CASSPQGGLSNYGYTF. The CDR3 DNA follows: TGTGCCAGCTCACCTCAGGGAGGCCTTTCAAACTATGGCTACACCTTC.

The chain couples TRBV19 to TRBJ1-5; D is ambiguous. Germline loops: CDR1 LNHDA, CDR2 SQIVND (reference sequence). The CDR3 has 13 amino acids. With 6 bases removed from V and 3 bases from J, the gap between germline ends came to 9 bases. The CDR3 region is CASSFGNNQPQHF. DNA for the CDR3: TGTGCCAGTAGCTTTGGAAACAATCAGCCCCAGCATTTT.

This CDR3 is CASSPTMGSNQPQHF. CDR3 coding DNA: TGTGCCAGCAGCCCAACCATGGGGAGCAATCAGCCCCAGCATTTT. The chain employs TRBV7-2 and TRBJ1-5, with D uncertain. The CDR3 has 15 residues. Deletions cut 5 bases from V and 1 base from J, with 12 bases between. Germline lookup yields CDR1 SGHTA and CDR2 FQGNSA.

The rearrangement uses TRBV4-3 and TRBJ1-1; possible D gene TRBD1, 5 bases. The germline V gene encodes CDR1 LGHNA and CDR2 YSLEER. This CDR3 has 17 residues. V lost 0 bases and J 10 bases, leaving 24 bases between the germline ends. DNA for the CDR3: TGCGCCAGCAGCCAAGATACTCGCGTGGTTCAGGGCGGGCGAGCTTTCTTT. This codes for CASSQDTRVVQGGRAFF.

The V call is TRBV27, the J call TRBJ1-5, with unresolved D. Germline V lookup: CDR1 MNHEY, CDR2 SMNVEV (reference sequence). Between the trimmed V and J ends, which lost 0 bases and 5 bases, there was a span of 8 bases. CDR3 length: 14 amino acids. CDR3 residues: CASSLSPDYQPQHF. For the CDR3, the DNA is TGTGCCAGCAGTTTATCCCCCGATTATCAGCCCCAGCATTTT.

The V and J genes are TRBV5-1 and TRBJ2-7; D is unclear. CDR3 length: 14 amino acids. Trimming left V 6 bases short and J 1 base short, with 14 bases between. Germline V gene sequence: CDR1 SGHRS, CDR2 YFSETQ. CDR3: CASKVTEYSYEQYF. CDR3 DNA: TGCGCCAGCAAGGTTACCGAATATTCCTACGAGCAGTACTTC.

V gene TRBV28 combines with J gene TRBJ1-1; D is ambiguous. The CDR3 consists of 16 residues. V was pared by 2 bases and J by 0 bases, with 13 bases between. The germline V gene encodes CDR1 MDHEN and CDR2 SYDVKM. DNA for the CDR3: TGTGCCAGCAGTTTACCCACGTATAATATGAACACTGAAGCTTTCTTT. Amino acid sequence: CASSLPTYNMNTEAFF.

The rearrangement uses TRBV27 and TRBJ2-3; 12 bases fit TRBD2. In germline, CDR1 is MNHEY, CDR2 SMNVEV (reference sequence). V lost 0 bases and J lost 2; bases outside the gene matches: 21. The CDR3 contains 23 residues. CDR3: CASSLSKYGTSGRPGDLTDTQYF. In nucleotides, the CDR3 is TGTGCCAGCAGTTTATCAAAGTACGGTACTAGCGGGAGGCCCGGGGACCTCACAGATACGCAGTATTTT.

The rearrangement links TRBV6-1 to TRBJ2-7; 8 bases map to TRBD1. The CDR3 consists of 13 residues. The junction had 5 bases not matched to a gene; V was cut back by 4 bases and J by 6 bases. Germline V CDR1 and CDR2: MNHNS, SASEGT. The CDR3 coding sequence is TGTGCCAGCAGTGCCGGGACAGGAGGCGAGCAGTACTTC. It specifies CASSAGTGGEQYF.

V gene TRBV15 combines with J gene TRBJ2-1; maybe TRBD2 (5 bases). In germline, CDR1 is LNHNV, CDR2 YYDKDF (reference sequence). V was pared by 0 bases and J by 8 bases, with 11 bases between. The CDR3 covers 14 residues. This CDR3 is CATSRDTRADEQFF. CDR3 sequence (DNA): TGTGCCACCAGCAGAGATACGAGGGCGGATGAGCAGTTCTTC.

The chain uses TRBV27 and TRBJ1-5, with D maybe TRBD1 (5 bases). Germline V lookup: CDR1 MNHEY, CDR2 SMNVEV (reference sequence). V was cut by 5 bases and J by 7 bases, with 24 bases left in between. The CDR3 has 17 residues. The CDR3 DNA reads TGTGCCAGCAGTCTCGCCGGGACCCAAGGGCGTCGGCAGCCCCAGCATTTT. It yields the protein CASSLAGTQGRRQPQHF.